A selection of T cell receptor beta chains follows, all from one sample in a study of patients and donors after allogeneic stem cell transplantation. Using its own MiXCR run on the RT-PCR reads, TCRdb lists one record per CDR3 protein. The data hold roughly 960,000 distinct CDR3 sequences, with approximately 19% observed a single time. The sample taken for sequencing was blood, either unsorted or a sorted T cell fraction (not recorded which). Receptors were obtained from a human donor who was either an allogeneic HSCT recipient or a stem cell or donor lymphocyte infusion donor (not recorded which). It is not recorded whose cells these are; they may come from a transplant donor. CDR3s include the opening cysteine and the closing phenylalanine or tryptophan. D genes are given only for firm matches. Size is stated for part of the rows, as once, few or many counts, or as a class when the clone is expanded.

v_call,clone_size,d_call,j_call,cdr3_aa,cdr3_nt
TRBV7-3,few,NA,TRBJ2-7,CASSLTPGALYEQYF,TGTGCCAGCAGCTTAACCCCAGGGGCCTTATACGAGCAGTACTTC
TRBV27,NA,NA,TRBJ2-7,CASSLSWAILGEQYF,TGTGCCAGCAGTTTATCGTGGGCAATTCTGGGCGAGCAGTACTTC
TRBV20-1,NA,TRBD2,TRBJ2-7,CSARGLAGMTYEQYF,TGCAGTGCTAGGGGACTAGCGGGGATGACCTACGAGCAGTACTTC
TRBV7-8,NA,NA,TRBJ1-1,CASNQGRMPTEAFF,TGTGCCAGCAACCAAGGGCGGATGCCCACTGAAGCTTTCTTT
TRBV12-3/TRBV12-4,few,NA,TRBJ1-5,CASNLGGPGVRQPQHF,TGTGCCAGCAACTTAGGAGGACCGGGCGTTCGTCAGCCCCAGCATTTT
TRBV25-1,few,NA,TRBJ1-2,CASSDPGLKSGSYGYTF,TGTGCCAGCAGTGACCCGGGACTCAAATCTGGAAGCTATGGCTACACCTTC
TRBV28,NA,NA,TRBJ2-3,CASRRGGQGGTQYF,TGTGCCAGCAGGCGGGGGGGACAGGGAGGTACGCAGTATTTT
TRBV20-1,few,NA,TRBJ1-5,CSARGTANQPQHF,TGCAGTGCTAGAGGGACAGCGAATCAGCCCCAGCATTTT
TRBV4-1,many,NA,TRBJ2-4,CASSQERGGSVQYF,TGCGCCAGCAGCCAAGAACGTGGAGGGAGCGTTCAGTACTTC
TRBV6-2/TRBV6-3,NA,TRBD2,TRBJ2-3,CAGSRGGRTDTQYF,TGTGCCGGATCACGGGGGGGAAGAACAGATACGCAGTATTTT
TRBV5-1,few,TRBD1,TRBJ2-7,CASSRTDAQGYEQYF,TGCGCCAGCAGCAGGACCGATGCACAGGGGTACGAGCAGTACTTC
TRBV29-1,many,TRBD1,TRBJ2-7,CSVERPDRGAYEQYF,TGCAGCGTTGAAAGGCCCGACAGGGGAGCCTACGAGCAGTACTTC
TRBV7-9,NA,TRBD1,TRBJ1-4,CASSFLITGGEVFF,TGTGCCAGCAGCTTCCTAATCACAGGGGGCGAGGTGTTTTTT
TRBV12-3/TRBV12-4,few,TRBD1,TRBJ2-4,CASSNDRVVAKNIQYF,TGTGCCAGCAGTAACGACAGGGTCGTGGCCAAAAACATTCAGTACTTC
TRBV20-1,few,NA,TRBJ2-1,CSAETGRLPYNEQFF,TGCAGTGCGGAAACGGGACGCCTACCATACAATGAGCAGTTCTTC
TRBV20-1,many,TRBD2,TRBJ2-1,CSAPPPHRTSGGNEQFF,TGCAGTGCTCCTCCCCCCCATAGGACTAGCGGGGGCAATGAGCAGTTCTTC
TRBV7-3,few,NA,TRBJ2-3,CASSSSKDTQYF,TGTGCCAGCAGCTCCTCTAAAGATACGCAGTATTTT
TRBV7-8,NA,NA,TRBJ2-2,CASRERSSRVGELFF,TGTGCCAGCAGAGAGCGGTCTAGTAGGGTCGGGGAGCTGTTTTTT
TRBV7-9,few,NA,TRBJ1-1,CASSLDRASQAFF,TGTGCCAGCAGCTTAGATCGGGCTTCCCAAGCTTTCTTT
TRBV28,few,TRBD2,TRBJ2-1,CASSGLAGPHGPYNEQFF,TGTGCCAGCAGTGGGCTAGCGGGACCTCACGGTCCCTACAATGAGCAGTTCTTC
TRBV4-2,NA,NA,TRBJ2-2,CASSQVGLTSGGELFF,TGTGCCAGCAGCCAAGTTGGGCTGACCTCGGGCGGGGAGCTGTTTTTT
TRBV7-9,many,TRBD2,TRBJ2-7,CASSLGNSGIYEQYF,TGTGCCAGCAGCTTAGGGAATAGCGGGATTTACGAGCAGTACTTC
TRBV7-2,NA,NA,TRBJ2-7,CASSRMARGVPYEQYF,TGTGCCAGCAGCCGAATGGCTAGGGGGGTCCCCTACGAGCAGTACTTC
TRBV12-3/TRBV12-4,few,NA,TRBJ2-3,CASSLEFGWLGDTQYF,TGTGCCAGCAGTTTAGAATTCGGATGGCTGGGGGATACGCAGTATTTT
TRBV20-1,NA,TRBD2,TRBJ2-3,CSAQGLAGPDTQYF,TGCAGTGCTCAGGGACTAGCGGGACCAGATACGCAGTATTTT